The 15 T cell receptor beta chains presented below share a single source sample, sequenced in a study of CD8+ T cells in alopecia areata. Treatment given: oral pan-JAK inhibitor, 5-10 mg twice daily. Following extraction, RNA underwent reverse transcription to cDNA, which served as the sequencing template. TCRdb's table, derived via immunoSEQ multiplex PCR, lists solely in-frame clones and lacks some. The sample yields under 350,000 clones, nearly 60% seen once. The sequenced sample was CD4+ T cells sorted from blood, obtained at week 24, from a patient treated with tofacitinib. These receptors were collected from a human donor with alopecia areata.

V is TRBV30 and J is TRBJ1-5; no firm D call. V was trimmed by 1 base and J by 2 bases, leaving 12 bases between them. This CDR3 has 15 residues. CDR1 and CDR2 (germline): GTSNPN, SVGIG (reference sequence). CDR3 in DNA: TGTGCCTGGAGTGCGACCTCTGGGGGCAATCAGCCCCAGCATTTT. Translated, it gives CAWSATSGGNQPQHF.

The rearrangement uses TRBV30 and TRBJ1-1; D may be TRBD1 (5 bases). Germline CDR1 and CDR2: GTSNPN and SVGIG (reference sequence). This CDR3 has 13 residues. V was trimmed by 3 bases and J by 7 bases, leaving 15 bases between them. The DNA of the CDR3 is TGTGCCTGGAGACGTTCTTTGACAGTTGAAGCTTTCTTT. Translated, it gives CAWRRSLTVEAFF.

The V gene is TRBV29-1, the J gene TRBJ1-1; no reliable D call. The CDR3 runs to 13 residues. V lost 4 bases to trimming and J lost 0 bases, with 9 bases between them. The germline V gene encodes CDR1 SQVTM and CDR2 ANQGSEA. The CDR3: CSVVPDMNTEAFF. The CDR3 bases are TGCAGCGTTGTCCCAGACATGAACACTGAAGCTTTCTTT.

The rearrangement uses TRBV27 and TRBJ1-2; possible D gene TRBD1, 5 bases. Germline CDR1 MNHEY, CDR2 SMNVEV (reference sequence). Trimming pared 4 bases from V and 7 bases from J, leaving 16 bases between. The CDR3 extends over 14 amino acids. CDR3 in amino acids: CASSSGGGAIGYTF. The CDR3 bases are TGTGCCAGCAGTTCCGGCGGAGGGGCGATTGGCTACACCTTC.

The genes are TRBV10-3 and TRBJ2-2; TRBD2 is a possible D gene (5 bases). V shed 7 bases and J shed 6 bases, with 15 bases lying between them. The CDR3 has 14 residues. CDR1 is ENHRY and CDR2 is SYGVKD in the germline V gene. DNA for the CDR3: TGTGCCATCACTGGACTGCGGGTCCCCGGGGAGCTGTTTTTT. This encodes CAITGLRVPGELFF.

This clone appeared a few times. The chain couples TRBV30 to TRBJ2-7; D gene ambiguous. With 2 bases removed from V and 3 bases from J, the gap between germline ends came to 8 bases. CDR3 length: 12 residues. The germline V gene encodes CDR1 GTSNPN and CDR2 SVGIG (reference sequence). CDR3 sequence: CAWSPGGYEQYF. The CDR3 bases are TGTGCCTGGAGTCCTGGCGGCTACGAGCAGTACTTC.

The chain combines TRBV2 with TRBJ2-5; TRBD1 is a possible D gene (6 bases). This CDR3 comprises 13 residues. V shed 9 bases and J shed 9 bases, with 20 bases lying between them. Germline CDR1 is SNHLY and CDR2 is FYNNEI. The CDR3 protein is CASPRDTTVAQYF. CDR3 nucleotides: TGTGCCAGTCCCAGGGACACCACGGTGGCCCAGTACTTC.

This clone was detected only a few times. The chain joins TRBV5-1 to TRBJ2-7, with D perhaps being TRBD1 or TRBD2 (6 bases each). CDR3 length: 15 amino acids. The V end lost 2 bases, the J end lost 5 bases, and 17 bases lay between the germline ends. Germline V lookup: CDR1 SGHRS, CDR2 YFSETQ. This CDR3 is CASSFTGRKEDEQYF. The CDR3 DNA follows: TGCGCCAGCAGCTTTACAGGGAGGAAAGAGGACGAGCAGTACTTC.

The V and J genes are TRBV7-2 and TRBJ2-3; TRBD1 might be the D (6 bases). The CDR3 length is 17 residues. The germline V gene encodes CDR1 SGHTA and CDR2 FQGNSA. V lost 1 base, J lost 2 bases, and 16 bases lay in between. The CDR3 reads CASSLVRGDMHTDTQYF. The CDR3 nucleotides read TGTGCCAGCAGCTTAGTACGTGGGGACATGCACACAGATACGCAGTATTTT.

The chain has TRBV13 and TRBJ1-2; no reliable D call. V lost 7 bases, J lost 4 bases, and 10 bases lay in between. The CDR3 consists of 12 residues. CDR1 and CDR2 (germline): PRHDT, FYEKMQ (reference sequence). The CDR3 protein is CASTQGLYGYTF. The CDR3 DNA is TGTGCCAGCACCCAAGGGCTCTATGGCTACACCTTC.

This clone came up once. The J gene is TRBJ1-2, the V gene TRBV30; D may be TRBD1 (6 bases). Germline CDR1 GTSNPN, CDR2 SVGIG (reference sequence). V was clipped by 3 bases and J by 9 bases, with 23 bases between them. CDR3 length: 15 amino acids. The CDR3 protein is CAWRERAPRGRSYTF. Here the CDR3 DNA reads TGTGCCTGGAGAGAAAGGGCTCCCAGGGGACGAAGCTACACCTTC.

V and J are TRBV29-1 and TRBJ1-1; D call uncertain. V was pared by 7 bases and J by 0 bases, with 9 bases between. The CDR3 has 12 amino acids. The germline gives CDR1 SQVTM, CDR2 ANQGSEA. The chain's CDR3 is CSAAGMNTEAFF. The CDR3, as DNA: TGCAGCGCTGCCGGAATGAACACTGAAGCTTTCTTT.

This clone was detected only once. CDR3 region: CASRDGQGGVSPLHF. The DNA for the CDR3 is TGTGCCAGCAGGGACGGACAGGGAGGTGTTTCACCCCTCCACTTT. The chain employs TRBV2 and TRBJ1-6; the match to TRBD1 covers 8 bases. CDR1 and CDR2 (germline): SNHLY, FYNNEI. V lost 6 bases and J lost 9; bases outside the gene matches: 10. This CDR3 region has 15 residues.

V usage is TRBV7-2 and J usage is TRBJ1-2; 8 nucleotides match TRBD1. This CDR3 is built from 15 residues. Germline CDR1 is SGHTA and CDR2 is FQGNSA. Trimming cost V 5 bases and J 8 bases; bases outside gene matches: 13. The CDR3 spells CASSPPAGTGLGYTF. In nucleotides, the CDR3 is TGTGCCAGCAGCCCCCCCGCCGGGACAGGTCTCGGCTACACCTTC.

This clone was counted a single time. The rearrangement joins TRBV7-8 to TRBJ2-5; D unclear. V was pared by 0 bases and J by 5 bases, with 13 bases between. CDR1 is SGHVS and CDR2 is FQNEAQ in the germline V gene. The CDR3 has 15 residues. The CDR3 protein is CASSLALGGSETQYF. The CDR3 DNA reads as TGTGCCAGCAGCTTAGCTCTGGGTGGATCGGAGACCCAGTACTTC.